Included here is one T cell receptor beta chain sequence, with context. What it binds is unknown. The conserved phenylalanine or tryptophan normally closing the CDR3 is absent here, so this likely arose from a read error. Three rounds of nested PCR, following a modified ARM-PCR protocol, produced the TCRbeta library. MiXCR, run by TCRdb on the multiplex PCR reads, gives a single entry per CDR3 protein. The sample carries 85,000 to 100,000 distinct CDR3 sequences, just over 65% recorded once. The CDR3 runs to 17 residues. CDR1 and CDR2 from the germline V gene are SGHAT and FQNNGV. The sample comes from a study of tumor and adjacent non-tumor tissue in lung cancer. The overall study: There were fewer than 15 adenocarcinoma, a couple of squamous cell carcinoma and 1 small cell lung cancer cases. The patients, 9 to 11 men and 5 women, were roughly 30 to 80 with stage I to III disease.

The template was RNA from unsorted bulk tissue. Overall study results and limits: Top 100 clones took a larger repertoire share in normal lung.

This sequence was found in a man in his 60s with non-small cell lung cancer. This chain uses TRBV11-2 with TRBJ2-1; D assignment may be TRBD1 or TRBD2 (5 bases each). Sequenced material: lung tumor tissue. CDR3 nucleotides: TGTGCCGGCAGCTTAGTGGGGGAACTGCCTTATCGAGGGGAGCAGTTCCTC. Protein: CAGSLVGELPYRGEQFL.